This entry lists 14 T cell receptor beta chains sequenced from one sample in a study of monozygotic twins with inflammatory bowel disease. TCRdb reanalyzed the 5' RACE reads, giving one entry per CDR3 protein sequence and no DNA. The repertoire shows around 380,000 distinct CDR3 sequences; the top ten hold approximately 2.3%. The source material was blood. The receptors were gathered from a human donor with ulcerative colitis or Crohn's disease, or a healthy co-twin of an affected twin (not recorded which).

CDR3: CASSFIAGGLSYEQYF. The chain employs TRBV5-1 and TRBJ2-7; no DNA is available, so the TRBD2 call from TCRdb remains unchecked. This CDR3 region has 16 residues. Germline assignment: CDR1 SGHRS and CDR2 YFSETQ.

J is TRBJ1-5 and V is TRBV19; lacking DNA, the TRBD1 call made by TCRdb goes unchecked. There are 15 residues in the CDR3. Germline V lookup: CDR1 LNHDA, CDR2 SQIVND (reference sequence). The CDR3 region is CASSLGQGSFQPQHF.

J is TRBJ2-7 and V is TRBV20-1; TCRdb selects TRBD1, and the lack of DNA leaves this call unchecked. This CDR3 has 14 amino acids. From germline, CDR1 is DFQATT and CDR2 SNEGSKA (reference sequence). CDR3 protein: CSAPRTGSVGEQYF.

This chain links TRBV28 with TRBJ2-1; the TCRdb call, TRBD1, lacks DNA for checking. Germline-derived CDR1 and CDR2 are MDHEN and SYDVKM. The CDR3 totals 15 residues. The CDR3 loop reads CASSDGGNRFNEQFF.

V and J are TRBV28 and TRBJ2-1; TCRdb's D gene call, TRBD1, goes unchecked for lack of DNA. Germline values: CDR1 MDHEN, CDR2 SYDVKM. This CDR3 comprises 14 residues. The CDR3 protein is CASSLGGFGNEQFF.

The chain uses TRBV7-8 and TRBJ2-7; TCRdb calls TRBD2, which cannot be checked without DNA. This CDR3 has 15 amino acids. Germline values: CDR1 SGHVS, CDR2 FQNEAQ. The CDR3 loop reads CASSLRGLAGVEQYF.

The chain carries TRBV7-2 and TRBJ2-1; the D gene TCRdb calls, TRBD1, cannot be checked with no DNA. The germline gives CDR1 SGHTA, CDR2 FQGNSA. The CDR3 contains 17 residues. Here the CDR3 reads CASSLGSVAGLHNEQFF.

The gene calls are TRBV20-1 and TRBJ1-2; TCRdb indicates TRBD1, and absent DNA this call remains unverified. The germline V gene encodes CDR1 DFQATT and CDR2 SNEGSKA (reference sequence). This CDR3 comprises 14 residues. CDR3 amino acids: CSAQKDNNNYGYTF.

This chain connects TRBV7-2 to TRBJ2-5; the D call from TCRdb, TRBD2, cannot be confirmed without DNA. This CDR3 is built from 16 residues. Germline V lookup: CDR1 SGHTA, CDR2 FQGNSA. This CDR3 is CASSSRLAGAKETQYF.

CDR3 in amino acids: CASMTRDKELFF. The rearrangement uses TRBV28 and TRBJ2-2; TCRdb gives TRBD1 as the D gene, but with no DNA this cannot be confirmed. Germline loops: CDR1 MDHEN, CDR2 SYDVKM. The CDR3 extends over 12 amino acids.

Here the CDR3 reads CASSLGGGGGYTF. V and J are TRBV7-2 and TRBJ1-2. The length of the CDR3 is 13 residues. Germline CDR1 reads SGHTA; CDR2 reads FQGNSA.

The chain's CDR3 is CTSSQAGKVETQYF. This chain links TRBV1 with TRBJ2-5; TCRdb lists TRBD1, though no DNA is available to test this call. TRBV1 is deemed a pseudogene. This CDR3 is built from 14 residues.

The gene calls are TRBV4-3 and TRBJ2-7. CDR1 and CDR2 (germline): LGHNA, YSLEER. The CDR3 contains 13 residues. The CDR3 loop is CASSQEMGMEQYF.

The CDR3 sequence: CASSSPSGLNTGVRGANVLTF. This chain connects TRBV11-1 to TRBJ2-6; TCRdb lists TRBD1, though no DNA is available to test this call. The germline gives CDR1 SGHAT, CDR2 FQDESV (reference sequence). The CDR3 spans 21 residues.